A single sample is the source of the 28 T cell receptor beta chains below, sequenced in a study of T cell repertoires in cytomegalovirus infection. In TCRdb, the reads were re-called with MiXCR into one record per CDR3 protein. The sample lists fewer than 700,000 distinct CDR3 sequences, about 24% occurring once. Sequencing input: CD8+ T cells from PBMCs. These receptors were obtained from a human donor in good health (CMV status not recorded). Some clones in this sample may be carry-over from other donors' samples.

In its sample, this clonotype was seen a few times. J is TRBJ2-1 and V is TRBV7-6, with 8 bases aligning to TRBD1. There are 14 residues in the CDR3. Trimming at V came to 5 bases and at J to 7 bases, leaving 7 bases not matched to a gene. Per germline, CDR1 SGHVS and CDR2 FNYEAQ. The CDR3 nucleotides read TGTGCCAGCAGCGTCCAGGGGGCAGAAAATGAGCAGTTCTTC. This gives the protein CASSVQGAENEQFF. Together with reference TRBV7-6 and TRBJ2-1, the CDR3 gives the full variable domain: GAGVSQSPRYKVTKRGQDVALRCDPISGHVSLYWYRQALGQGPEFLTYFNYEAQQDKSGLPNDRFSAERPEGSISTLTIQRTEQRDSAMYRCASSVQGAENEQFFGPGTRLTVL.

This clonotype appeared many times. The genes are TRBV28 and TRBJ2-7; tentatively, D is TRBD1 (7 bases). The CDR3 length is 15 residues. The V end was cut by 2 bases, the J end by 0 bases, with 11 bases between. Germline CDR1 is MDHEN and CDR2 is SYDVKM. CDR3 residues: CASSLGGTASYEQYV. Here the CDR3 DNA reads TGTGCCAGCAGTTTAGGGGGGACAGCCTCCTACGAGCAGTACGTC.

This clonotype was seen a few times. The chain joins TRBV7-9 to TRBJ2-1, with TRBD2 matching over 9 bases. The germline V gene has CDR1 SEHNR and CDR2 FQNEAQ (reference sequence). This CDR3 is built from 15 residues. After removal of 0 bases from V and 9 bases from J, the junction contained 6 bases not matched to a gene. CDR3 bases: TGTGCCAGCAGCTTAGCCGAGCGGGGGGTCCTTGAGCAGTTCTTC. Protein: CASSLAERGVLEQFF. The entire variable domain, with the rest obtained from reference TRBV7-9 and TRBJ2-1, is as follows: DTGVSQNPRHKITKRGQNVTFRCDPISEHNRLYWYRQTLGQGPEFLTYFQNEAQLEKSRLLSDRFSAERPKGSFSTLEIQRTEQGDSAMYLCASSLAERGVLEQFFGPGTRLTVL.

This clonotype was counted many times. The chain has TRBV12-3 or TRBV12-4 and TRBJ2-1; TRBD2 aligns across 14 bases. V shed 5 bases, J shed 10 bases, and the junction held 4 bases outside the gene matches. The CDR3 runs 14 residues. CDR3 loop: CASSLGTSGGEQFF. The CDR3 nucleotides are TGTGCCAGCAGTCTCGGGACTAGCGGGGGCGAGCAGTTCTTC.

In this sample, this clonotype turned up many times. The J gene is TRBJ1-1, the V gene TRBV6-2 or TRBV6-3, with 8 bases that match TRBD1. V was clipped by 6 bases and J by 7 bases; unmatched bases: 1. From germline, CDR1 is MNHEY and CDR2 SVGEGT. The length of the CDR3 is 11 residues. This chain's CDR3 is CASSGTGEAFF. The CDR3 DNA is TGTGCCAGCAGCGGGACAGGTGAAGCTTTCTTT.

This clonotype was observed a handful of times. The J gene is TRBJ1-2, the V gene TRBV20-1; a weak D match, TRBD1 (5 bases). There are 14 residues in the CDR3. V was cut by 5 bases and J by 7 bases, with 20 bases left in between. Germline CDR1 DFQATT, CDR2 SNEGSKA (reference sequence). The chain's CDR3 is CSAWGMRGLGGYTF. Written as DNA, the CDR3 is TGCAGTGCTTGGGGGATGAGGGGACTGGGTGGCTACACCTTC.

This clonotype was counted between two and nine times. The chain has TRBV6-6 and TRBJ1-5, with D perhaps TRBD1 (5 bases). CDR1 MNHNY and CDR2 SVGAGI come from the germline V gene (reference sequence). The V and J ends lost 3 bases and 2 bases respectively, with 8 bases between them. The CDR3 contains 14 residues. In DNA form, the CDR3 reads TGTGCCAGCAGTTATTTGGGGCGCAATCAGCCCCAGCATTTT. Protein: CASSYLGRNQPQHF.

The genes are TRBV20-1 and TRBJ2-3; TRBD2 matches at 11 bases. The CDR3 is 19 residues long. The V and J ends lost 0 bases and 1 base, in that order; junction bases with no gene match: 12. Looked up from germline, CDR1 is DFQATT and CDR2 is SNEGSKA (reference sequence). This CDR3 reads CSARDLLAGGKRGTDTQYF. CDR3 sequence (DNA): TGCAGTGCTAGAGATCTCCTAGCGGGGGGCAAAAGGGGCACAGATACGCAGTATTTT.

This clonotype was observed many times. The gene calls are TRBV12-3 or TRBV12-4 and TRBJ2-5; perhaps D is TRBD1 or TRBD2 (6 bases each). Trimming took 5 bases from V and 5 from J, leaving 15 bases between them. This CDR3 is 14 amino acids long. The CDR3 nucleotides are TGTGCCAGCAGTCTTTGGGGGGCCATGGAGACCCAGTACTTC. Translating gives CASSLWGAMETQYF.

The chain links TRBV2 to TRBJ2-7, with TRBD1 matching 8 bases. V gave up 8 bases and J gave up 3 bases; unmatched junction bases: 3. The CDR3 contains 12 residues. The germline CDR1 and CDR2 sequences are SNHLY and FYNNEI. CDR3 in amino acids: CASLQGVYEQYV. The CDR3 nucleotides read TGTGCCAGCCTACAGGGGGTCTACGAGCAGTACGTC.

This chain uses TRBV5-6 with TRBJ2-7; TRBD2 matches at 10 bases. The CDR3 runs 14 residues. With V trimmed by 2 bases and J by 5 bases, 4 bases remained unmatched. The V gene's germline CDR1 is SGHDT and CDR2 YYEEEE. The CDR3 DNA reads as TGTGCCAGCAGCTTCGGGACTAGCGTGAACGAGCAGTACTTC. Translating gives CASSFGTSVNEQYF.

The chain employs TRBV28 and TRBJ1-1; tentative D call: TRBD1 (6 bases). V lost 6 bases to trimming and J lost 4 bases, with 21 bases between them. Germline values: CDR1 MDHEN, CDR2 SYDVKM. This CDR3 spans 16 amino acids. The CDR3 region is CASSQRDTGQGTEAFF. CDR3 coding DNA: TGTGCCAGCAGCCAACGGGACACCGGCCAGGGCACTGAAGCTTTCTTT.

This clonotype was counted at least ten times. The chain couples TRBV12-3 or TRBV12-4 to TRBJ1-2; D perhaps matches TRBD1 (5 bases). The CDR3 length is 13 residues. Between the trimmed V and J ends, which lost 5 bases and 5 bases, there was a span of 12 bases. CDR3 sequence: CASSGTADYGYTF. Written as DNA, the CDR3 is TGTGCCAGCAGTGGGACGGCGGATTATGGCTACACCTTC.

This clonotype was detected a few times. J is TRBJ2-2 and V is TRBV4-1; 7 nucleotides align to TRBD1. The trim removed 4 bases at V and 8 bases at J, leaving 7 bases unmatched. Germline V gives CDR1 MGHRA, CDR2 YSYEKL. This CDR3 region has 14 residues. CDR3 in DNA: TGCGCCAGCAGCCCGGGACAGTACGAAGGGGAGCTGTTTTTT. Amino acid sequence: CASSPGQYEGELFF.

This clonotype was seen a few times. This sequence joins TRBV20-1 and TRBJ2-5; 10 bases are a match to TRBD1. V was clipped by 0 bases and J by 5 bases; unmatched bases: 6. Germline V gene data show CDR1 as DFQATT and CDR2 as SNEGSKA (reference sequence). The CDR3 sequence is 15 residues long. In DNA form, the CDR3 reads TGCAGTGCTAGAGATCTGACAGGGGGCTGGGAGACCCAGTACTTC. Protein sequence: CSARDLTGGWETQYF.

The J gene is TRBJ2-1, the V gene TRBV5-1, with D perhaps TRBD1 (5 bases). This CDR3 has 18 amino acids. The germline V gene encodes CDR1 SGHRS and CDR2 YFSETQ. V was trimmed by 5 bases and J by 6 bases, leaving 27 bases between them. In DNA form, the CDR3 reads TGCGCCAGCAGTCGAACGCTCAGGGAAATGAAAAATGGCAATGAGCAGTTCTTC. Translation: CASSRTLREMKNGNEQFF.

This clonotype was counted a single time. The chain joins TRBV7-2 to TRBJ2-1; the D is unclear. CDR1 SGHTA and CDR2 FQGNSA come from the germline V gene. The CDR3 covers 16 residues. V dropped 1 base and J dropped 2 bases, with 12 bases sitting between them. CDR3 region: CASSLVGQVPYNEQFF. The CDR3 DNA follows: TGTGCCAGCAGCTTAGTGGGTCAGGTACCCTACAATGAGCAGTTCTTC.

The V call is TRBV6-1, the J call TRBJ2-7; D is possibly TRBD2 (6 bases). V was trimmed by 6 bases and J by 2 bases, leaving 14 bases between them. The CDR3 is 14 amino acids. Per the germline V gene, CDR1 is MNHNS and CDR2 is SASEGT. CDR3 in DNA: TGTGCCAGCAGCTCGGAGGGATCTACCTACGAGCAGTACGTC. It translates to CASSSEGSTYEQYV.

The chain is built from TRBV27 and TRBJ2-3; no definite D call. The CDR3 runs to 13 residues. With 3 bases removed from V and 0 bases from J, the gap between germline ends came to 4 bases. CDR1 and CDR2 from the germline V gene are MNHEY and SMNVEV (reference sequence). The CDR3 protein is CASSFRSTDTQYF. CDR3 nucleotides: TGTGCCAGCAGTTTTCGGAGCACAGATACGCAGTATTTT.

This clonotype was found many times. This chain's CDR3 is CASSLGRRNQPQHF. As DNA, the CDR3 is TGTGCCAGCAGCTTAGGACGGAGGAATCAGCCCCAGCATTTT. The J gene is TRBJ1-5, the V gene TRBV28; the D is unclear. Trimming shortened V by 6 bases and J by 4 bases, and 13 bases separated the two germline ends. There are 14 residues in the CDR3. Looked up from germline, CDR1 is MDHEN and CDR2 is SYDVKM.

Only a few counts were recorded for this clonotype. The chain joins TRBV28 to TRBJ1-2; D is undetermined. V shed 6 bases and J shed 11 bases, with 13 bases lying between them. This CDR3 contains 11 residues. From germline, CDR1 is MDHEN and CDR2 SYDVKM. The DNA of the CDR3 is TGTGCCAGCAGCCCCGGGCCCAGATACACCTTC. This gives the protein CASSPGPRYTF.

V and J are TRBV7-9 and TRBJ2-7; 7 bases fit TRBD1. The CDR3 totals 13 residues. The ends lost 5 bases at V and 7 bases at J; junction bases unmatched: 8. The germline V gene encodes CDR1 SEHNR and CDR2 FQNEAQ (reference sequence). The chain's CDR3 is CASSPTGDREQYV. The DNA for the CDR3 is TGTGCCAGCAGCCCCACAGGGGATCGGGAGCAGTACGTC.

This clonotype has a handful of counts. The chain links TRBV9 to TRBJ2-5; no definite D call. Germline CDR1 SGDLS, CDR2 YYNGEE. The CDR3 runs 15 residues. Trimming took off 0 bases at V and 5 bases at J, with 14 bases between the two ends. Here the CDR3 DNA reads TGTGCCAGCAGCGTAGCACCGACGGAGATCGAGACCCAGTACTTC. It is translated as CASSVAPTEIETQYF.

A remark on this clonotype: Since a much larger clone is just one base distant, this may be a read error. The chain is built from TRBV7-8 and TRBJ2-1, with unresolved D. The CDR3 contains 14 residues. CDR1 and CDR2 (germline): SGHVS, FQNEAQ. The CDR3 coding sequence is TGTACCAGCAGCTTAGCCCAGAAACGCGATGAGCAGTTCTTC. It encodes CTSSLAQKRDEQFF. The full variable domain, rest sourced from reference TRBV7-8 and TRBJ2-1, is GAGVSQSPRYKVAKRGQDVALRCDPISGHVSLFWYQQALGQGPEFLTYFQNEAQLDKSGLPSDRFFAERPEGSVSTLKIQRTQQEDSAVYLCTSSLAQKRDEQFFGPGTRLTVL.

This clonotype appeared many times. This chain connects TRBV7-2 to TRBJ2-5; the D is unclear. The CDR3 sequence is 13 residues long. Trimming took 5 bases from V and 4 from J, leaving 11 bases between them. Germline V lookup: CDR1 SGHTA, CDR2 FQGNSA. CDR3 region: CASSPLGLETQYF. In nucleotides, the CDR3 is TGTGCCAGCAGCCCCTTGGGGTTAGAGACCCAGTACTTC.

Concerning this clonotype: Germline is not matched at one junction end, which may reflect a read error. This chain connects TRBV7-4 to TRBJ2-1; D is possibly TRBD1 or TRBD2 (5 bases each). Looked up from germline, CDR1 is SGHVT and CDR2 is SQSDAQ. This CDR3 region has 15 residues. As DNA, the CDR3 is TGTGTCAGCAGCTTAAGTGGGGGAAGCAGGAATGAGCAGTTCTTC. Its protein is CVSSLSGGSRNEQFF.

The chain has TRBV7-9 and TRBJ2-5; D is possibly TRBD2 (6 bases). V shed 4 bases and J shed 4 bases, with 13 bases lying between them. Germline CDR1 and CDR2: SEHNR and FQNEAQ (reference sequence). The CDR3 consists of 14 residues. Here the CDR3 DNA reads TGTGCCAGCAGCTGGGGAGGAAAGCGAGAGACCCAGTACTTC. It specifies CASSWGGKRETQYF.

This clonotype has ten or more counts. The genes are TRBV7-9 and TRBJ2-6; 12 bases match TRBD1. J gave up 0 bases and V 3 bases, and 9 bases lay outside the gene matches. The V gene's germline CDR1 is SEHNR and CDR2 FQNEAQ (reference sequence). The CDR3 has 20 amino acids. This chain's CDR3 is CASSFQGQGASFSGANVLTF. As DNA, the CDR3 is TGTGCCAGCAGCTTCCAGGGACAGGGGGCCTCCTTCTCTGGGGCCAACGTCCTGACTTTC. Supplemented by reference TRBV7-9 and TRBJ2-6, the full variable domain reads DTGVSQNPRHKITKRGQNVTFRCDPISEHNRLYWYRQTLGQGPEFLTYFQNEAQLEKSRLLSDRFSAERPKGSFSTLEIQRTEQGDSAMYLCASSFQGQGASFSGANVLTFGAGSRLTVL.